Below are 25 T cell receptor beta chains sequenced from a single sample in a study of graft-versus-host responses after intestinal transplantation. Sequenced by immunoSEQ multiplex PCR; TCRdb stores in-frame clones only, minus some. This sample yields around 110,000 clones, of which approximately 90% are seen a single time; about 0.18% belongs to the top ten. No antigens are known for them. The sequencing here drew on unstimulated CD4+ T cells sorted from spleen or lymph node cells, taken before intestinal transplant. The receptors come from a human donor who received an intestinal transplant.

The chain joins TRBV4-3 to TRBJ1-1; 9 bases agree with TRBD1. V lost 1 base to trimming and J lost 5 bases; unmatched junction nucleotides: 8. Germline CDR1 is LGHNA and CDR2 is YSLEER. The CDR3 loop spans 16 amino acids. The CDR3 DNA follows: TGCGCCAGCAGCCAAGGATTTACAGGGGGCAATACTGAAGCTTTCTTT. Translation: CASSQGFTGGNTEAFF.

The chain couples TRBV30 to TRBJ1-5, with 9 bases that match TRBD1. The CDR3 extends over 15 amino acids. V dropped 5 bases and J dropped 7; count of bases not matched to a gene: 12. Germline CDR1 is GTSNPN and CDR2 is SVGIG (reference sequence). CDR3 region: CAWSRTGAFGQPQHF. The CDR3 bases are TGTGCCTGGTCCCGGACAGGGGCTTTTGGGCAGCCCCAGCATTTT.

This clone was detected only once. Other DNA sequences of this sample code for an identical CDR3. CDR3 DNA: TGCGCCAGCAGCTTGGTTCTAGCGGGAGCCAATGAGCAGTTCTTC. This codes for CASSLVLAGANEQFF. This rearrangement joins TRBV5-1 to TRBJ2-1; 10 nucleotides line up with TRBD2. Germline V gene lookup returns CDR1 SGHRS and CDR2 YFSETQ. CDR3 size: 15 residues. The V gene end was trimmed by 0 bases and the J gene end by 6 bases; junction bases not matched to a gene: 3.

A note on this clone: This sample also contains other DNA sequences that code for the same CDR3. The rearrangement uses TRBV5-1 and TRBJ1-5; no clear D. The V and J ends lost 1 base and 0 bases respectively, with 2 bases between them. The CDR3 sequence is 13 residues long. Germline V lookup: CDR1 SGHRS, CDR2 YFSETQ. CDR3 bases: TGCGCCAGCAGCTTGTATAGCAATCAGCCCCAGCATTTT. This sequence encodes CASSLYSNQPQHF. Full variable domain (missing parts from reference TRBV5-1 and TRBJ1-5): KAGVTQTPRYLIKTRGQQVTLSCSPISGHRSVSWYQQTPGQGLQFLFEYFSETQRNKGNFPGRFSGRQFSNSRSEMNVSTLELGDSALYLCASSLYSNQPQHFGDGTRLSIL.

The chain's CDR3 is CASSPTGNTIYF. The CDR3 DNA reads as TGTGCCAGCAGCCCTACAGGGAACACCATATATTTT. V is TRBV7-6 and J is TRBJ1-3, with TRBD1 as a possible D gene (6 bases). The CDR3 runs to 12 residues. Germline-derived CDR1 and CDR2 are SGHVS and FNYEAQ. V was clipped by 5 bases and J by 7 bases, with 9 bases between them.

The gene calls are TRBV9 and TRBJ2-7; 8 nucleotides align to TRBD2. Germline CDR1 SGDLS, CDR2 YYNGEE. The CDR3 is 14 amino acids. J was trimmed by 5 bases and V by 4 bases; bases with no gene match: 8. The CDR3, as DNA: TGTGCCAGCAGCTTCGGGACTAGTGCCGACGAGCAGTACTTC. Translation: CASSFGTSADEQYF.

The chain recombines TRBV28 with TRBJ1-1, with D uncertain. CDR1 is MDHEN and CDR2 is SYDVKM in the germline V gene. V lost 6 bases and J 3 bases, leaving 14 bases between the germline ends. The CDR3 is made up of 14 amino acids. The CDR3 spells CASSLWRADTEAFF. Here the CDR3 DNA reads TGTGCCAGCAGCCTCTGGCGGGCTGACACTGAAGCTTTCTTT. Full variable domain (outside the CDR3, taken from reference TRBV28 and TRBJ1-1): DVKVTQSSRYLVKRTGEKVFLECVQDMDHENMFWYRQDPGLGLRLIYFSYDVKMKEKGDIPEGYSVSREKKERFSLILESASTNQTSMYLCASSLWRADTEAFFGQGTRLTVV.

The chain recombines TRBV19 with TRBJ1-2; TRBD1 agrees at 8 bases. CDR1 and CDR2 (germline): LNHDA, SQIVND (reference sequence). V lost 4 bases, J lost 3 bases, and 7 bases stayed unmatched. The CDR3 has 15 residues. The CDR3 reads CASSKVPDRDYGYTF. The CDR3 DNA reads TGTGCCAGTAGTAAGGTCCCGGACAGGGACTATGGCTACACCTTC.

The CDR3 coding sequence is TGTGCCAGCAGCCTGGGACCCCGGGCCCAGTACTTC. This sequence encodes CASSLGPRAQYF. The chain combines TRBV5-6 with TRBJ2-5, with D perhaps being TRBD1 or TRBD2 (5 bases each). Germline CDR1 reads SGHDT; CDR2 reads YYEEEE. With 4 bases removed from V and 9 bases from J, the gap between germline ends came to 13 bases. The CDR3 spans 12 residues.

This clone was picked up one time. The rearrangement uses TRBV6-5 and TRBJ2-3; 8 bases align to TRBD2. Germline-derived CDR1 and CDR2 are MNHEY and SVGAGI. This CDR3 is built from 14 residues. V dropped 5 bases and J dropped 2; count of bases not matched to a gene: 3. CDR3 sequence reads: CASSRGRITDTQYF. CDR3 coding DNA: TGTGCCAGCAGTCGCGGGAGGATCACAGATACGCAGTATTTT.

This clone has just one count. This rearrangement joins TRBV5-4 to TRBJ2-4; 7 bases match TRBD2. V gave up 7 bases and J gave up 5 bases; unmatched junction bases: 12. This CDR3 region has 15 residues. CDR1 is SGHNT, CDR2 YYREEE, per germline (reference sequence). CDR3 sequence reads: CASAVGGSEENIQYF. The CDR3 nucleotides read TGTGCCAGCGCCGTTGGCGGGAGTGAGGAAAACATTCAGTACTTC.

V usage is TRBV7-2 and J usage is TRBJ2-7, with TRBD2 identical over 8 bases. Trimming cost V 3 bases and J 5 bases; bases outside gene matches: 9. CDR3 length equals 15 residues. Germline V CDR1 and CDR2: SGHTA, FQGNSA. The CDR3 spells CASSFGSGGPDEQYF. The CDR3 nucleotides are TGTGCCAGCAGCTTTGGGTCGGGGGGGCCCGACGAGCAGTACTTC.

Comment on this clone: The same CDR3 is also encoded by other DNA sequences in this sample. The V gene is TRBV6-1, the J gene TRBJ1-6; D unresolved. The CDR3 runs to 15 residues. Between the trimmed V and J ends, which lost 4 bases and 0 bases, there was a span of 7 bases. The germline CDR1 and CDR2 sequences are MNHNS and SASEGT. CDR3 in amino acids: CASSGGSSYNSPLHF. CDR3 in DNA: TGTGCCAGCAGTGGCGGCAGCTCCTATAATTCACCCCTCCACTTT.

The CDR3 loop is CASSLGGSYYEQYF. The DNA of the CDR3 is TGTGCCAGCAGCTTAGGTGGTAGCTACTACGAGCAGTACTTC. The V call is TRBV7-8, the J call TRBJ2-7; D gene uncertain. This CDR3 spans 14 amino acids. In germline, CDR1 is SGHVS, CDR2 FQNEAQ. V gave up 1 base and J gave up 3 bases, with 10 bases separating them.

The chain recombines TRBV7-9 with TRBJ1-5; D ambiguous. This CDR3 is built from 14 residues. The germline V gene has CDR1 SEHNR and CDR2 FQNEAQ (reference sequence). Trimming took 2 bases from V and 11 from J, leaving 16 bases between them. For the CDR3, the DNA is TGTGCCAGCAGCTTACTGGGATCCCAAGCGGCCCAGCATTTT. Residues: CASSLLGSQAAQHF.

This chain joins TRBV29-1 and TRBJ2-7; TRBD2 agrees at 11 bases. Trimming removed 4 bases from V and 2 bases from J; junction bases left unmatched: 1. CDR3 size: 13 residues. The germline V gene has CDR1 SQVTM and CDR2 ANQGSEA. Here the CDR3 reads CSVGGLAAYEQYF. DNA for the CDR3: TGCAGCGTTGGGGGACTAGCGGCCTACGAGCAGTACTTC.

The genes are TRBV5-1 and TRBJ2-7; 11 bases are a match to TRBD2. The V gene's germline CDR1 is SGHRS and CDR2 YFSETQ. The CDR3 consists of 16 residues. V shed 4 bases, J shed 5 bases, and the junction held 11 bases outside the gene matches. The DNA of the CDR3 is TGCGCCAGCAGCACAACGCTAGCGGGAGGTCCAAACGAGCAGTACTTC. Translating gives CASSTTLAGGPNEQYF.

The rearrangement joins TRBV29-1 to TRBJ1-1; no clear D gene. The CDR3 is made up of 11 amino acids. Trimming removed 4 bases at V and 2 bases at J, with 5 bases between. CDR1 SQVTM and CDR2 ANQGSEA come from the germline V gene. The CDR3 spells CSVGTNTEAFF. Written as DNA, the CDR3 is TGCAGCGTTGGTACAAACACTGAAGCTTTCTTT.

V gene TRBV5-6 combines with J gene TRBJ2-1; TRBD2 matches at 9 bases. The CDR3 totals 16 residues. V was clipped by 4 bases and J by 10 bases; unmatched bases: 15. Germline assignment: CDR1 SGHDT and CDR2 YYEEEE. CDR3 sequence reads: CASSPRWGSGGREQFF. The CDR3 DNA is TGTGCCAGCAGCCCGCGATGGGGTAGCGGGGGCCGAGAGCAGTTCTTC.

J is TRBJ2-7 and V is TRBV27, with D perhaps matching TRBD1 (6 bases). The V gene lost 4 bases and the J gene lost 2 bases, with 12 bases spanning the gap. Germline V gene lookup returns CDR1 MNHEY and CDR2 SMNVEV (reference sequence). This CDR3 is built from 14 residues. The CDR3 protein is CASSSSGHTYEQYF. The CDR3, as DNA: TGTGCCAGCAGTTCGTCGGGACACACCTACGAGCAGTACTTC.

This chain connects TRBV30 to TRBJ1-6; 7 nucleotides match TRBD1. The CDR3 loop spans 14 amino acids. Losses at the gene ends were 6 bases for V and 7 bases for J; bases not matched to a gene: 9. Germline CDR1 GTSNPN, CDR2 SVGIG (reference sequence). The CDR3 nucleotides are TGTGCCTGCGACAGACAGGGTAGAAATTCACCCCTCCACTTT. This codes for CACDRQGRNSPLHF.

The chain employs TRBV2 and TRBJ1-2, with 9 bases aligning to TRBD1. The CDR3 is made up of 14 amino acids. The V segment lost 6 bases and the J segment 8 bases; nucleotides outside the gene matches: 10. Germline-derived CDR1 and CDR2 are SNHLY and FYNNEI. Written as DNA, the CDR3 is TGTGCCAGCAGGATGACAGGGGGTAGAGAGGGCTACACCTTC. Residues: CASRMTGGREGYTF.

V and J are TRBV15 and TRBJ1-1; D gene ambiguous. Looked up from germline, CDR1 is LNHNV and CDR2 is YYDKDF (reference sequence). This CDR3 region has 15 residues. The V and J ends lost 0 bases and 5 bases respectively, with 13 bases between them. The CDR3 protein is CATSRDPGLGTEAFF. CDR3 in DNA: TGTGCCACCAGCAGAGATCCTGGCCTCGGGACTGAAGCTTTCTTT.

The chain carries TRBV5-8 and TRBJ2-7; 7 bases match TRBD1. V shed 6 bases and J 2 bases; nucleotides not matched to a gene: 11. Germline CDR1 reads SGHTS; CDR2 reads YDEGEE. CDR3 size: 15 residues. The CDR3 here is CASNRGPGTAYEQYF. The CDR3 DNA reads TGTGCCAGCAACCGTGGACCCGGGACAGCCTACGAGCAGTACTTC.

This chain's CDR3 is CASSLGGTAYGYTF. The CDR3, as DNA: TGTGCCAGCAGCTTAGGGGGGACAGCCTATGGCTACACCTTC. The J gene is TRBJ1-2, the V gene TRBV7-9; 7 nucleotides agree with TRBD1. The ends lost 1 base at V and 4 bases at J; junction bases unmatched: 3. Germline lookup yields CDR1 SEHNR and CDR2 FQNEAQ (reference sequence). This CDR3 has 14 amino acids.